The rows below give T cell receptor beta chains drawn from one sample of a study of graft-versus-host responses after intestinal transplantation. Sequencing was performed with immunoSEQ multiplex PCR; in TCRdb, only in-frame clones are kept and a portion is missing. The sample consists of 15,000 to 20,000 clones, around nine tenths of them appearing once. Sample: PBMCs, taken approximately 110 days after intestinal transplant. These receptors came from a human patient who received an intestinal transplant, so some T cells may come from the graft donor. Each CDR3 is given with its conserved first and last residue. The order of the fields is clone size, V gene, J gene, D gene, CDR3 DNA, CDR3 protein. A D gene is named only where the DNA matches it firmly. Clone size appears in some rows only: once, few, many, or a class for an expanded clone.

-	TRBV6-6	TRBJ2-7	TRBD2	TGTGCCAGCAGTTCCCGGACTAGCGGGGGCTACGAGCAGTACTTC	CASSSRTSGGYEQYF
-	TRBV5-6	TRBJ2-7	TRBD1	TGTACCAGCAGCTTGGGACAGACATACGAGCAGTACTTC	CTSSLGQTYEQYF
-	TRBV7-3	TRBJ2-3	TRBD1	TGTGCCAGCAGCCGGGACAGCGCCACAGATACGCAGTATTTT	CASSRDSATDTQYF
-	TRBV29-1	TRBJ1-1	-	TGCAGCGTTGTGACAGTCACTGAAGCTTTCTTT	CSVVTVTEAFF
-	TRBV5-8	TRBJ2-2	TRBD2	TGTGCCAGCAGCTTACTAGCGGGAGTTGTCGGGGAGCTGTTTTTT	CASSLLAGVVGELFF
-	TRBV13	TRBJ2-3	-	TGTGCCAGCAGCTTAGGAGGCCTCAGCACAGATACGCAGTATTTT	CASSLGGLSTDTQYF
-	TRBV18	TRBJ2-7	TRBD1	TGTGCCAGCTCACCAGGACAGGGAAGTTACGAGCAGTACTTC	CASSPGQGSYEQYF
once	TRBV19	TRBJ2-7	-	TGTGCCAGTAGCATGGGGCAGGGTGGATTCTACGAGCAGTACTTC	CASSMGQGGFYEQYF
-	TRBV13	TRBJ2-3	-	TGTGCCAGCAGCGGGGCCCTGCCAGATACGCAGTATTTT	CASSGALPDTQYF
-	TRBV2	TRBJ2-3	-	TGTGCCAGCAGTGAATTGCCAAGTACAGATACGCAGTATTTT	CASSELPSTDTQYF
-	TRBV6-5	TRBJ2-1	TRBD2	TGTGCCAGCAGTCAAACTAGCGGGAGTTACAATGAGCAGTTCTTC	CASSQTSGSYNEQFF
-	TRBV19	TRBJ2-7	-	TGTGCCAGTAGTAGCCTTACGGGGGCAGGGAATCCCTACGAGCAGTACTTC	CASSSLTGAGNPYEQYF
-	TRBV28	TRBJ1-5	-	TGTGCCAGCAGTTTAGGGGGGTGGGGGAGGCCCCAGCATTTT	CASSLGGWGRPQHF